The clone carrying this TCR beta chain has more than one count but fewer than ten. Its specificity is not known. Germline values: CDR1 SQVTM, CDR2 ANQGSEA. The CDR3 covers 13 residues. V was trimmed by 6 bases and J by 4 bases, leaving 16 bases between them. Peripheral blood was drawn, approximately 9.4 milliliters per donor. Every sample had a minimum of 6 million PBMCs isolated. A second roughly 7 to 11 cycle PCR used barcoded and J-beta primers. TCRdb reprocessed the 5' RACE reads with MiXCR, giving one entry per CDR3 protein. The sample shows about 1.4 million distinct CDR3 sequences, around 59% of them seen only once. The sample is drawn from a study of blood T cells in healthy people across ages. General study results and limits: Compared with aged donors, long-lived donors showed fewer expanded clones, suggesting selection.

Specimen: blood. J is TRBJ2-7 and V is TRBV29-1, with a tentative D call TRBD2 (6 bases). The clonotype originates from a man between 18 and 29 years old in good health. The CDR3 nucleotides are TGCAGCGTGACCCCGGGACTTACTTACGAGCAGTACTTC. This codes for CSVTPGLTYEQYF.